This T cell receptor beta chain originates from a study of glioma-infiltrating T cells after dendritic cell vaccination. Study conclusions and caveats: Longer survival after dendritic cell vaccination followed higher pretreatment TIL content.

Libraries were prepared by immunoSEQ multiplex PCR; TCRdb keeps only in-frame clonotypes and omits some of them. The table records tens of thousands of clones, 85% of them present only once. The CDR3 has 17 residues. The germline CDR1 and CDR2 sequences are SNHLY and FYNNEI. The junction had 11 bases not matched to a gene; V was cut back by 5 bases and J by 3 bases. This clone was seen more than once but under ten times. The target antigen is unknown. Time point defined: after dendritic cell vaccination, including at tumor progression/relapse. This chain connects TRBV2 to TRBJ2-5; TRBD2 matches 11 bases. The input for sequencing was blood, taken after dendritic cell vaccination. The TCR originated in a human donor with glioblastoma. CDR3: CASSKKVAGGKEETQYF. In nucleotides, the CDR3 is TGTGCCAGCAGTAAAAAAGTAGCGGGAGGGAAGGAAGAGACCCAGTACTTC.